Listed here are 22 T cell receptor beta chains from one sample, sequenced in a study of T cell repertoires in cytomegalovirus infection. For these receptors, no antigen is known. TCRdb reprocessed the reads with MiXCR, giving one entry per CDR3 protein. The sample holds about 700,000 distinct CDR3 sequences, roughly 33% seen once. The sequencing here drew on cultured PBMCs, taken from culture after CMV antigen stimulation. Receptor source: a human donor in good health (CMV status not recorded). Some clones in this sample may be carry-over from other donors' samples.

This rearrangement joins TRBV2 to TRBJ2-3; D not certain. Between the trimmed V and J ends, which lost 4 bases and 3 bases, there was a span of 11 bases. Germline V lookup: CDR1 SNHLY, CDR2 FYNNEI. The CDR3 has 14 residues. The CDR3 loop reads CASSGPSRTDTQYF. The CDR3 region has the DNA TGTGCCAGCAGTGGCCCTAGTAGGACAGATACGCAGTATTTT.

This clonotype was picked up a small number of times. The chain couples TRBV6-1 to TRBJ1-2, with 9 bases matching TRBD1. After removal of 6 bases from V and 8 bases from J, the junction contained 19 bases not matched to a gene. Germline V gives CDR1 MNHNS, CDR2 SASEGT. This CDR3 has 17 amino acids. CDR3 nucleotide sequence: TGTGCCAGCAGCCGATTTACGACAGGGGGATCTATGTACGGCTACACCTTC. Translation gives CASSRFTTGGSMYGYTF.

The V gene is TRBV7-2, the J gene TRBJ2-1; D unresolved. Trimming stripped 1 base from V and 7 bases from J, with 11 bases between. This CDR3 contains 14 residues. The germline V gene encodes CDR1 SGHTA and CDR2 FQGNSA. The CDR3 sequence is CASSLGLFVNEQFF. CDR3 bases: TGTGCCAGCAGCTTAGGGCTGTTCGTTAATGAGCAGTTCTTC.

J is TRBJ2-5 and V is TRBV11-2, with 14 bases matching TRBD2. Germline-derived CDR1 and CDR2 are SGHAT and FQNNGV. V lost 6 bases, J lost 2 bases, and 5 bases stayed unmatched. The CDR3 length is 16 residues. CDR3 in DNA: TGTGCCAGCAGACCAAGACTAGCGGGAGGGCAAGAGACCCAGTACTTC. It is translated as CASRPRLAGGQETQYF.

The chain is built from TRBV7-9 and TRBJ1-2; no definite D call. This CDR3 spans 13 amino acids. Germline loops: CDR1 SEHNR, CDR2 FQNEAQ (reference sequence). V lost 5 bases, J lost 2 bases, and 9 bases lay in between. The CDR3 bases are TGTGCCAGCAGCGGAGGTAGGAACTATGGCTACACCTTC. It translates to CASSGGRNYGYTF.

V and J are TRBV2 and TRBJ2-5, with D possibly being TRBD2 (7 bases). Trimming stripped 5 bases from V and 5 bases from J, with 18 bases between. Germline loops: CDR1 SNHLY, CDR2 FYNNEI. This CDR3 has 15 amino acids. In nucleotides, the CDR3 is TGTGCCAGCAGTCCCCTAGGGGGGGCCGGGGAGACCCAGTACTTC. It encodes CASSPLGGAGETQYF.

This clonotype was picked up many times. The V gene is TRBV7-2, the J gene TRBJ2-5; 7 nucleotides line up with TRBD2. CDR3 length equals 14 residues. The trim removed 5 bases at V and 12 bases at J, leaving 15 bases unmatched. Germline V CDR1 and CDR2: SGHTA, FQGNSA. The CDR3: CASSRSGPDLEKYF. CDR3 nucleotides: TGTGCCAGCAGCCGTAGCGGGCCAGACCTAGAAAAGTACTTC.

This chain connects TRBV7-2 to TRBJ2-7; D uncertain. The V end lost 4 bases, the J end lost 2 bases, and 9 bases lay between the germline ends. CDR3 size: 13 residues. Germline-derived CDR1 and CDR2 are SGHTA and FQGNSA. The CDR3 is CASSSPHAYEQYF. CDR3 sequence (DNA): TGTGCCAGCAGCTCACCCCATGCCTACGAGCAGTACTTC.

V gene TRBV6-2 or TRBV6-3 combines with J gene TRBJ2-1; tentatively, D is TRBD2 (6 bases). Germline V lookup: CDR1 MNHEY, CDR2 SVGEGT. The CDR3 contains 11 residues. V was pared by 7 bases and J by 12 bases, with 13 bases between. The CDR3 DNA reads TGTGCCAGCACCCGGGGACTCTTGCAGTTCTTC. It specifies CASTRGLLQFF.

This clonotype was seen more than once but under ten times. The chain recombines TRBV2 with TRBJ2-7; maybe TRBD2 (6 bases). Looked up from germline, CDR1 is SNHLY and CDR2 is FYNNEI. Trimming pared 1 base from V and 3 bases from J, leaving 7 bases between. There are 13 residues in the CDR3. For the CDR3, the DNA is TGTGCCAGCAGTGAAGTAGCGGTCTACGAGCAGTACTTC. Translated, it gives CASSEVAVYEQYF.

V and J are TRBV28 and TRBJ1-5; TRBD1 might be the D (5 bases). Looked up from germline, CDR1 is MDHEN and CDR2 is SYDVKM. The CDR3 spans 15 residues. Trimming cost V 5 bases and J 6 bases, with 17 bases left between them. CDR3 residues: CASSPSGTGRQPQHF. CDR3 coding DNA: TGTGCCAGCAGTCCATCCGGTACGGGGCGTCAGCCCCAGCATTTT.

The chain joins TRBV20-1 to TRBJ2-5, with 8 bases that match TRBD2. Germline V lookup: CDR1 DFQATT, CDR2 SNEGSKA (reference sequence). Trimming removed 5 bases from V and 4 bases from J; junction bases left unmatched: 12. The CDR3 sequence is 15 residues long. The CDR3, as DNA: TGCAGTGCTGGGGCGGAGACTAGCGCCCTAGAGACCCAGTACTTC. Translation gives CSAGAETSALETQYF.

The CDR3 is CASSLKLGSNTEAFF. The CDR3 DNA reads as TGCGCCAGCAGCTTGAAATTGGGGTCTAACACTGAAGCTTTCTTT. This sequence joins TRBV5-1 and TRBJ1-1; D uncertain. This CDR3 region has 15 residues. Germline values: CDR1 SGHRS, CDR2 YFSETQ. Trimming stripped 1 base from V and 2 bases from J, with 12 bases between.

This clonotype was counted a few times. This chain connects TRBV15 to TRBJ1-2, with no clear D. The CDR3 consists of 15 residues. With 1 base removed from V and 1 base from J, the gap between germline ends came to 10 bases. Germline V gene lookup returns CDR1 LNHNV and CDR2 YYDKDF (reference sequence). CDR3 sequence: CATSRGRGSNYGYTF. CDR3 sequence (DNA): TGTGCCACCAGCAGAGGCCGCGGCAGTAACTATGGCTACACCTTC.

The genes are TRBV28 and TRBJ2-4; 8 nucleotides agree with TRBD2. The CDR3 covers 14 residues. J lost 2 bases, V lost 5 bases, and 2 bases had no gene match. Germline values: CDR1 MDHEN, CDR2 SYDVKM. This chain's CDR3 is CASSSGGTKNIQYF. The CDR3 nucleotides read TGTGCCAGCAGTAGCGGGGGAACCAAAAACATTCAGTACTTC. The full variable domain, with the rest looked up from reference TRBV28 and TRBJ2-4, is DVKVTQSSRYLVKRTGEKVFLECVQDMDHENMFWYRQDPGLGLRLIYFSYDVKMKEKGDIPEGYSVSREKKERFSLILESASTNQTSMYLCASSSGGTKNIQYFGAGTRLSVL.

This clonotype was detected once. J is TRBJ1-6 and V is TRBV10-3; D remains ambiguous. The ends were cut back, 0 bases at V and 0 bases at J, with 12 bases in the middle. CDR3 length equals 18 residues. Germline loops: CDR1 ENHRY, CDR2 SYGVKD. CDR3 amino acids: CAISESTGLGSYNSPLHF. Written as DNA, the CDR3 is TGTGCCATCAGTGAGTCGACGGGATTAGGCTCCTATAATTCACCCCTCCACTTT.

This clonotype was counted at least ten times. The chain couples TRBV7-2 to TRBJ1-5; D is unresolved. Germline V gives CDR1 SGHTA, CDR2 FQGNSA. V was trimmed by 2 bases and J by 0 bases, leaving 5 bases between them. CDR3 size: 14 residues. CDR3: CASSLTYSNQPQHF. CDR3 coding DNA: TGTGCCAGCAGCTTAACGTATAGCAATCAGCCCCAGCATTTT.

The chain combines TRBV7-9 with TRBJ2-7; D uncertain. CDR1 and CDR2 (germline): SEHNR, FQNEAQ (reference sequence). The CDR3 sequence is 12 residues long. V was cut by 1 base and J by 5 bases, with 6 bases left in between. The CDR3 reads CASSLGWDEQYF. DNA for the CDR3: TGTGCCAGCAGCTTAGGCTGGGACGAGCAGTACTTC.

CDR3 DNA: TGTGCCACCGCCGGGGGGGGGCCCTACGAGCAGTACTTC. Amino acid sequence: CATAGGGPYEQYF. This sequence joins TRBV27 and TRBJ2-7; 8 bases line up with TRBD2. The ends lost 10 bases at V and 2 bases at J; junction bases unmatched: 7. The CDR3 is made up of 13 amino acids. Germline lookup yields CDR1 MNHEY and CDR2 SMNVEV (reference sequence).

The chain recombines TRBV20-1 with TRBJ2-1; D gene uncertain. Germline V lookup: CDR1 DFQATT, CDR2 SNEGSKA (reference sequence). Between the trimmed V and J ends, which lost 2 bases and 0 bases, there was a span of 8 bases. The CDR3 extends over 14 amino acids. Here the CDR3 reads CSARFSISYNEQFF. DNA for the CDR3: TGCAGTGCTAGATTTAGCATCTCCTACAATGAGCAGTTCTTC.

This clonotype was observed a handful of times. The chain recombines TRBV20-1 with TRBJ2-5; D might be TRBD2 (5 bases). The length of the CDR3 is 13 residues. Deletions cut 2 bases from V and 2 bases from J, with 9 bases between. Germline CDR1 DFQATT, CDR2 SNEGSKA (reference sequence). The CDR3 DNA is TGCAGTGCTAGACGGGGTAAACAAGAGACCCAGTACTTC. Translation gives CSARRGKQETQYF.

This clonotype was recorded at least ten times. V is TRBV7-2 and J is TRBJ1-3; D gene unclear. V was cut by 4 bases and J by 0 bases, with 13 bases left in between. The CDR3 contains 16 residues. From germline, CDR1 is SGHTA and CDR2 FQGNSA. In DNA, the CDR3 is TGTGCCAGCAGCTCAGTTTTAAGGAGCTCTGGAAACACCATATATTTT. This translates into CASSSVLRSSGNTIYF.